This entry lists 3 T cell receptor beta chains sequenced from one sample in a study of monozygotic twins with cystic fibrosis. The data were produced by immunoSEQ multiplex PCR, yet TCRdb's version contains in-frame clones alone and is incomplete. The profile shows about 36,000 clones, 75% to 90% of them singletons. Material: blood. These receptor sequences come from a girl aged 2-10 years with cystic fibrosis.

The chain recombines TRBV7-8 with TRBJ2-1; D may be TRBD2 (5 bases). The CDR3 is 15 amino acids. CDR1 SGHVS and CDR2 FQNEAQ come from the germline V gene. V was pared by 2 bases and J by 5 bases, with 13 bases between. CDR3 sequence: CASSLREPGNNEQFF. The CDR3 DNA reads TGTGCCAGCAGCTTAAGGGAGCCCGGGAACAATGAGCAGTTCTTC.

The chain links TRBV9 to TRBJ2-5; D ambiguous. In germline, CDR1 is SGDLS, CDR2 YYNGEE. The CDR3 length is 13 residues. The V end lost 2 bases, the J end lost 5 bases, and 10 bases lay between the germline ends. The CDR3 loop reads CASSVHPGETQYF. The CDR3 coding sequence is TGTGCCAGCAGCGTCCACCCCGGGGAGACCCAGTACTTC.

The chain uses TRBV21-1 and TRBJ2-1; the listed D gene, TRBD1, was not tested against the DNA. TRBV21-1 is termed a pseudogene. CDR3 length: 14 amino acids. CDR3 protein: CASSPWDSNNEQFF. CDR3 DNA: TGTGCCAGCAGCCCCTGGGACAGCAACAATGAGCAGTTCTTC.